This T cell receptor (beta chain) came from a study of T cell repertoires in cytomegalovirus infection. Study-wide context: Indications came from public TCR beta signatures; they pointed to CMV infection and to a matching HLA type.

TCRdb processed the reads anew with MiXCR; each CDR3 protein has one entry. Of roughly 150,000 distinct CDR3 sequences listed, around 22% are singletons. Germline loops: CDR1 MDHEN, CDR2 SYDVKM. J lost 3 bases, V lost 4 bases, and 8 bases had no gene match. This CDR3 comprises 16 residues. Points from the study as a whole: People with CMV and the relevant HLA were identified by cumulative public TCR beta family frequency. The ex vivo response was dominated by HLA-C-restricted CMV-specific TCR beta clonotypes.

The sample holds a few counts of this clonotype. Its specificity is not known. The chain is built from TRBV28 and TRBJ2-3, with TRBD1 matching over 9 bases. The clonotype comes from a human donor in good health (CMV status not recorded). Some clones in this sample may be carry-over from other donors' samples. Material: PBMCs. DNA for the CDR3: TGTGCCAGCAGTTCCCTAGGGACAGGGAGGACAGATACGCAGTATTTT. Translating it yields CASSSLGTGRTDTQYF.